The 2 T cell receptor beta chains below all came from one sample that was sequenced in a study of control samples from healthy donors and cancer patients. Clones were read by immunoSEQ multiplex PCR, and TCRdb kept only the in-frame ones, dropping some. Counted here are around 30,000 clones, roughly 93% occurring once; the ten biggest clones make up 13%. Sequencing was performed on PBMCs. The source of these receptors is a man aged 50-60 years with lung cancer.

This chain joins TRBV9 and TRBJ2-6; D is perhaps TRBD2 (5 bases). V lost 4 bases, J lost 7 bases, and 12 bases lay in between. The germline V gene encodes CDR1 SGDLS and CDR2 YYNGEE. CDR3 size: 14 residues. The CDR3 coding sequence is TGTGCCAGCAGCCCCCGGGGTAACGCCAACGTCCTGACTTTC. It translates to CASSPRGNANVLTF.

This sequence joins TRBV14 and TRBJ1-1; D unresolved. The V end was cut by 2 bases, the J end by 8 bases, with 12 bases between. The CDR3 covers 13 residues. Germline CDR1 reads SGHDN; CDR2 reads FVKESK. The CDR3 loop reads CASSQLGGREAFF. The CDR3 region has the DNA TGTGCCAGCAGCCAACTTGGAGGACGGGAAGCTTTCTTT.